Listed here is a single T cell receptor (beta chain). This sample stems from a study of blood T cell repertoires in COVID-19. Libraries were prepared by immunoSEQ multiplex PCR; TCRdb keeps only in-frame clonotypes and omits some of them. The sample carries over 110,000 clones, about nine tenths recorded once. CDR1 MNHEY and CDR2 SMNVEV come from the germline V gene (reference sequence). Trimming took off 7 bases at V and 7 bases at J, with 23 bases between the two ends. There are 16 residues in the CDR3. This sequence originates from a human donor in a cohort sampled during active COVID-19. Sequencing was performed on peripheral blood. The chain links TRBV27 to TRBJ2-1, with D possibly matching TRBD1 (5 bases). The chain's CDR3 is CASTTAAGRTRNEQFF. CDR3 DNA: TGTGCCAGCACCACTGCGGCAGGGCGAACACGGAATGAGCAGTTCTTC.